This section outlines one T cell receptor (beta chain) sequence together with its context. Its matching antigen is unknown. Under the authors' procedure: The distant-metastasis classifier for papillary thyroid cancer was built from CDR3 differences across clinicopathological groups. TCRdb re-called the PCR reads with MiXCR. TCRdb assigned the V and J calls; the authors' analysis was not used. The sample has fewer than 40,000 clones, 35% seen once. Thyroid surgery took place with no prior treatment in any patient. The CDR3 runs to 18 residues. V trimming: 8 bases; J trimming: 5 bases; junction bases outside the gene matches: 18. Per germline, CDR1 MNHEY and CDR2 SMNVEV (reference sequence). This entry is derived from a study of metastatic and nonmetastatic thyroid tumors. In the study overall: Repertoires were compared across blood and tumor or nodule tissue from malignant and benign thyroid patients. Study-wide findings and caveats: The study reportedly found significantly higher TCR beta diversity in malignant thyroid tumors than benign nodules, in blood and tumor.

The sample consisted of tumor tissue. This receptor was obtained from a female donor with papillary thyroid cancer or a benign thyroid nodule (not recorded which). Some clones in this sample may be carry-over from other donors' samples. J is TRBJ2-7 and V is TRBV27; the match to TRBD2 covers 13 bases. CDR3 DNA sequence: TGTGCCAGCGGGCCGGGACTAGCGGGACCCTCCAATCTTAACGAGCAGTACTTC. It is translated as CASGPGLAGPSNLNEQYF.